The clone carrying this TCR beta chain came up once. What it binds is unknown. Sequencing used immunoSEQ multiplex PCR; TCRdb keeps in-frame clones, though not all of them. The sample consists of roughly 52,000 clones, approximately 86% of them appearing once. Time point meaning: cycle 4 day 1 (C4D1), after around six weeks of nivolumab. Following autologous stem cell transplantation, relapse occurred in every patient, and exposure to brentuximab vedotin varied. This entry is derived from a study of PD-1 blockade in classical Hodgkin lymphoma. Study overall: Every 2 weeks, patients got 3 mg/kg intravenous nivolumab.

Study-level findings and limits: Reports indicated that newly diagnosed patients had lower baseline TCR diversity than healthy donors did.

Trimming took 2 bases from V and 0 from J, leaving 9 bases between them. Germline V gene lookup returns CDR1 SGHAT and CDR2 FQNNGV. This CDR3 comprises 15 residues. Sequences were derived from peripheral blood mononuclear cells (PBMCs), sampled before the fourth cycle of nivolumab. The chain combines TRBV11-2 with TRBJ2-3, with D unresolved. The sequence came from a human donor with classical Hodgkin lymphoma. Here the CDR3 reads CASSLLKGSTDTQYF. Written as DNA, the CDR3 is TGTGCCAGCAGCTTATTGAAGGGTAGCACAGATACGCAGTATTTT.